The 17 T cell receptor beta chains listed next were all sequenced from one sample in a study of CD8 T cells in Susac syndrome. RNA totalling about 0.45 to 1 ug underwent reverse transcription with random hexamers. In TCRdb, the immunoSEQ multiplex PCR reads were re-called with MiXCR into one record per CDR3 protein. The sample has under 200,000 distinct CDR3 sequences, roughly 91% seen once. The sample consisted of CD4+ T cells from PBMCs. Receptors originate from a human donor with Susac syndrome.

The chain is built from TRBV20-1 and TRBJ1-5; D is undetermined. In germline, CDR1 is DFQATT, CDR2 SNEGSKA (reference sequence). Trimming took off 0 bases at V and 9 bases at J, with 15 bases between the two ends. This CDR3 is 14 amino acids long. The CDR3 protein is CSARDGRGEGPQHF. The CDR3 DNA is TGCAGTGCTAGAGATGGCCGGGGTGAAGGGCCCCAGCATTTT.

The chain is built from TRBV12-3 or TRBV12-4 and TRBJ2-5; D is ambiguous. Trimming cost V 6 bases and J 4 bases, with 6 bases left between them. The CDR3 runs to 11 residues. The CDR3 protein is CASSFLETQYF. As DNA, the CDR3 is TGTGCCAGCAGCTTCCTAGAGACCCAGTACTTC.

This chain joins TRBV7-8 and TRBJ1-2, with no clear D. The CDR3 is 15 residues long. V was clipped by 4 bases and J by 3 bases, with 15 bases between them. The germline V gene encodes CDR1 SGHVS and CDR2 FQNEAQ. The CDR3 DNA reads TGTGCCAGCAGCTCCCCGGGCCTCTTCTACTATGGCTACACCTTC. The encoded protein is CASSSPGLFYYGYTF.

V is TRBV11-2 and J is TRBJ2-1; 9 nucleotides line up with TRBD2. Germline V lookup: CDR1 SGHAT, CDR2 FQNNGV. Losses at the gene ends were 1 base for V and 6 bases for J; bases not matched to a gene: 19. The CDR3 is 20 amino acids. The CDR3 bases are TGTGCCAGCAGCTTAGTAGGCGGGAGGGCCCTTACGGCCACATCCAATGAGCAGTTCTTC. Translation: CASSLVGGRALTATSNEQFF.

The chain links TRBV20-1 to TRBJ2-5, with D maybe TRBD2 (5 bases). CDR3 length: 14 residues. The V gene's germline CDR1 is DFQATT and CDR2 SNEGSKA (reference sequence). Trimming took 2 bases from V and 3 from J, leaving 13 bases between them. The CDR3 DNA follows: TGCAGTGCTAGACTAACCTGGGGAGAAGAGACCCAGTACTTC. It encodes CSARLTWGEETQYF.

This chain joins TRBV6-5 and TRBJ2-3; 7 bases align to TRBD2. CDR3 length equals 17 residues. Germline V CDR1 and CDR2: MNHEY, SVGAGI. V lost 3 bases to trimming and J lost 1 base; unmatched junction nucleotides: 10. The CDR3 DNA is TGTGCCAGCAGTTATGTGGGAGGGCCGTCGGGCACAGATACGCAGTATTTT. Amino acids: CASSYVGGPSGTDTQYF.

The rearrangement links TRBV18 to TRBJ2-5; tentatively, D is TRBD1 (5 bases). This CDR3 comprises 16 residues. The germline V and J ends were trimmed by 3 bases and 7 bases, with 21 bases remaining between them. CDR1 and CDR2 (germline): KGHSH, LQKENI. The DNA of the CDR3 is TGTGCCAGCTCACCCCTTACGACAGCACCAAGAGGGACCCAGTACTTC. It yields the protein CASSPLTTAPRGTQYF.

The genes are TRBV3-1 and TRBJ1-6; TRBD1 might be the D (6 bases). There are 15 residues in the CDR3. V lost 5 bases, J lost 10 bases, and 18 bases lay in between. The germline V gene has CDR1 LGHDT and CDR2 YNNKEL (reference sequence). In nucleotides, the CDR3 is TGTGCCAGCAGCTCCGGGGCCAAAAGGGGGTCACCCCTCCACTTT. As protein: CASSSGAKRGSPLHF.

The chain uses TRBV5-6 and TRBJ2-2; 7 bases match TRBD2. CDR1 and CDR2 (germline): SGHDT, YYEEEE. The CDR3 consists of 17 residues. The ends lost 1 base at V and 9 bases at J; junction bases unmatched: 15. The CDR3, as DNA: TGTGCCAGCAGCTTGTCCCTCGTGAGGGAGGGCCATCGGGAGCTGTTTTTT. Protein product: CASSLSLVREGHRELFF.

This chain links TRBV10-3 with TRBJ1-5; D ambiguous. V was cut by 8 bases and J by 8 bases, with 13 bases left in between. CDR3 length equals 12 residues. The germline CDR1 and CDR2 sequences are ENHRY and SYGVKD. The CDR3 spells CAIRGGSEPQHF. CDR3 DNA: TGTGCCATCCGGGGAGGTTCCGAGCCCCAGCATTTT.

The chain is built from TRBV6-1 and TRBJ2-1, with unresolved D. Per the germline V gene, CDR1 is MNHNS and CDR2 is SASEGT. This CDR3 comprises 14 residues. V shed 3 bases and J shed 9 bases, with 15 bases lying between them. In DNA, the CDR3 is TGTGCCAGCAGTGATTTGGGCAGCTTGGTTGAGCAGTTCTTC. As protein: CASSDLGSLVEQFF.

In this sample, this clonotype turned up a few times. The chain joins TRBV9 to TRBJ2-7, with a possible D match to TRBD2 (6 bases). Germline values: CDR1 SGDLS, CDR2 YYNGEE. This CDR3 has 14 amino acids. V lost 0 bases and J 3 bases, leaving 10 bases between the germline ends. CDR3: CASSVGRGNYEQYF. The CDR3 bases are TGTGCCAGCAGCGTAGGCCGGGGGAACTACGAGCAGTACTTC.

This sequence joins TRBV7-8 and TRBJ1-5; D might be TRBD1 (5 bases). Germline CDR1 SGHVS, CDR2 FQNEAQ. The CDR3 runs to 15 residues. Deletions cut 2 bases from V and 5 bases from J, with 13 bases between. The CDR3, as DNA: TGTGCCAGCAGCTTAAGGAGACAGCGGGATCAGCCCCAGCATTTT. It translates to CASSLRRQRDQPQHF.

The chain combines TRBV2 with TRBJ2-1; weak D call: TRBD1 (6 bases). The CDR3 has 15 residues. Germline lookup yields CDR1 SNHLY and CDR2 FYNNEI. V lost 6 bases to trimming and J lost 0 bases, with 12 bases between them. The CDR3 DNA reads TGTGCCAGCAGCCCAGACAGGACCTCCTACAATGAGCAGTTCTTC. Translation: CASSPDRTSYNEQFF.

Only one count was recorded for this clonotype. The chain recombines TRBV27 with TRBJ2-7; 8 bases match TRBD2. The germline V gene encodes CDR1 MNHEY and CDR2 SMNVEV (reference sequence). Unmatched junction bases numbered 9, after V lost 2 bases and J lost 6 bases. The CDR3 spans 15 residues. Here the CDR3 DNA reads TGTGCCAGCAGTTTAAGGAGTGGGACTAGTCTCGAGCAGTACTTC. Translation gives CASSLRSGTSLEQYF.

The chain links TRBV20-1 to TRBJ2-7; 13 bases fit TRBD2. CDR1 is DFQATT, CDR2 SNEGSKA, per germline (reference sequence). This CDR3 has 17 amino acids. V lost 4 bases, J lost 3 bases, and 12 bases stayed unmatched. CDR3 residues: CSATRTSGGPLVYEQYF. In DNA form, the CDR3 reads TGCAGTGCTACCCGGACTAGCGGGGGACCCCTAGTCTACGAGCAGTACTTC.

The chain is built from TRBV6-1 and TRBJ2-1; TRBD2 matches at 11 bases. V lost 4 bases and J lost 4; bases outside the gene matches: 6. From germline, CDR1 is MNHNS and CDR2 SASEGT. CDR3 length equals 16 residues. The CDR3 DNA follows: TGTGCCAGCAGTGCCTTAGCGGGGGGGTATTACAATGAGCAGTTCTTC. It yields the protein CASSALAGGYYNEQFF.